This T cell receptor beta chain was captured by sequencing in a study of blood T cell repertoires in COVID-19. Study background: The United States, Italy and Spain were the sources of the acute and convalescent COVID-19 samples. In each case, the material was cDNA or gDNA derived from T cells, B-cell-depleted T cells, or PBMCs.

In the authors' workflow: The assay estimated nucleated cells by amplifying reference gene primers. Assay used: immunoSEQ multiplex PCR; TCRdb lists only in-frame clones, some missing. V, J and clone size are those of that table, while D and trimming were read from the DNA. The data contain approximately 50,000 clones, 85% to 90% of them singletons. The sequenced sample consisted of peripheral blood. The source of this sequence is a human donor in a cohort sampled during active COVID-19.

The CDR3 DNA sequence: TGTGCCAGCAGCTCCATGGGACAGGGGACTGGCCAGACCACCTACGAGCAGTACTTC. Amino acids: CASSSMGQGTGQTTYEQYF. The V call is TRBV6-6, the J call TRBJ2-7, with 10 bases identical to TRBD1. V was clipped by 6 bases and J by 2 bases; unmatched bases: 19. This CDR3 has 19 residues. Germline loops: CDR1 MNHNY, CDR2 SVGAGI (reference sequence).